One sample yielded the 32 T cell receptor beta chains listed below, sequenced in a study of blood T cell repertoires in COVID-19. The method was immunoSEQ multiplex PCR; TCRdb's version includes in-frame clones alone and lacks a portion of them. The profile shows 150,000 to 200,000 clones, under 90% of them singletons. Sequencing input: peripheral blood. These TCRs come from a human donor in a cohort sampled during active COVID-19.

The chain is built from TRBV2 and TRBJ2-5, with TRBD2 matching over 10 bases. The CDR3 loop spans 14 amino acids. The junction had 5 bases not matched to a gene; V was cut back by 9 bases and J by 1 base. Germline loops: CDR1 SNHLY, CDR2 FYNNEI. CDR3 region: CASQLAGFQETQYF. The CDR3 DNA is TGTGCCAGTCAACTAGCGGGGTTCCAAGAGACCCAGTACTTC.

The chain employs TRBV9 and TRBJ2-7; 7 bases match TRBD2. In germline, CDR1 is SGDLS, CDR2 YYNGEE. The trim removed 0 bases at V and 6 bases at J, leaving 9 bases unmatched. The CDR3 consists of 15 residues. CDR3 nucleotide sequence: TGTGCCAGCAGCGTAGGACCCGGGACTACCTCCGAGCAGTACTTC. Protein product: CASSVGPGTTSEQYF. Looking up the rest from reference TRBV9 and TRBJ2-7 gives the full variable domain: DSGVTQTPKHLITATGQRVTLRCSPRSGDLSVYWYQQSLDQGLQFLIQYYNGEERAKGNILERFSAQQFPDLHSELNLSSLELGDSALYFCASSVGPGTTSEQYFGPGTRLTVT.

The chain employs TRBV19 and TRBJ1-4; 8 bases fit TRBD1. Germline lookup yields CDR1 LNHDA and CDR2 SQIVND (reference sequence). There are 16 residues in the CDR3. With V trimmed by 10 bases and J by 4 bases, 14 bases remained unmatched. The CDR3 sequence: CATRDRKRGGNEKLFF. The CDR3 region has the DNA TGTGCCACTAGGGACAGGAAGAGAGGGGGTAATGAAAAACTGTTTTTT.

The DNA for the CDR3 is TGTGCCAGCAGTTTAGGGACTAGCGGTATATACAATGAGCAGTTCTTC. Amino acids: CASSLGTSGIYNEQFF. The rearrangement uses TRBV27 and TRBJ2-1; 11 bases are shared with TRBD2. In germline, CDR1 is MNHEY, CDR2 SMNVEV (reference sequence). The CDR3 spans 16 residues. J was trimmed by 4 bases and V by 2 bases; bases with no gene match: 4.

A single count supports this clone. In nucleotides, the CDR3 is TGTGCCAGCAGCGCCCCGGGAGTTAATTCACCCCTCCACTTT. Encoded protein: CASSAPGVNSPLHF. This chain connects TRBV9 to TRBJ1-6, with D hard to call. This CDR3 spans 14 amino acids. V was cut by 3 bases and J by 6 bases, with 10 bases left in between. Germline CDR1 and CDR2: SGDLS and YYNGEE.

The chain carries TRBV19 and TRBJ2-3, with 10 bases fitting TRBD2. This CDR3 region has 15 residues. The ends lost 2 bases at V and 1 base at J; junction bases unmatched: 0. CDR1 is LNHDA and CDR2 is SQIVND in the germline V gene (reference sequence). The CDR3 is CASSILAGGTDTQYF. The CDR3 DNA reads as TGTGCCAGTAGTATACTAGCGGGGGGCACAGATACGCAGTATTTT.

The chain carries TRBV3-1 (or the pseudogene TRBV3-2) and TRBJ1-5; TRBD1 is a possible D gene (6 bases). The germline V gene encodes CDR1 LGHDT and CDR2 YNNKEL (reference sequence). V shed 0 bases and J shed 2 bases, with 11 bases lying between them. This CDR3 region has 16 residues. CDR3 coding DNA: TGTGCCAGCAGCCAAGACTTGGCAGGGGGCAATCAGCCCCAGCATTTT. Protein product: CASSQDLAGGNQPQHF.

This rearrangement joins TRBV19 to TRBJ1-5, with D possibly being TRBD1 (6 bases). CDR3 length: 16 amino acids. Germline V gene lookup returns CDR1 LNHDA and CDR2 SQIVND (reference sequence). Trimming took off 3 bases at V and 4 bases at J, with 16 bases between the two ends. The CDR3 DNA follows: TGTGCCAGTAGTATGGGGGAGTGGACAGCAAATCAGCCCCAGCATTTT. This encodes CASSMGEWTANQPQHF.

The chain recombines TRBV6-2 or TRBV6-3 with TRBJ2-5; 7 bases line up with TRBD2. Germline CDR1 reads MNHEY; CDR2 reads SVGEGT. The junction had 5 bases not matched to a gene; V was cut back by 2 bases and J by 2 bases. The CDR3 contains 15 residues. The CDR3 DNA is TGTGCCAGCAGTTACATCCTCGGGGGGCAAGAGACCCAGTACTTC. Translating it yields CASSYILGGQETQYF.

The CDR3 DNA reads TGTGCCAGCAGGAGGGGGATTAGCACAGATACGCAGTATTTT. Its translation is CASRRGISTDTQYF. This rearrangement joins TRBV13 to TRBJ2-3, with D possibly matching TRBD1 (6 bases). Germline CDR1 is PRHDT and CDR2 is FYEKMQ (reference sequence). The CDR3 spans 14 residues. V lost 6 bases, J lost 0 bases, and 10 bases lay in between.

This clone was seen only a few times. The chain recombines TRBV5-1 with TRBJ1-3; D may be TRBD1 (5 bases). Trimming shortened V by 0 bases and J by 6 bases, and 22 bases separated the two germline ends. The CDR3 consists of 18 residues. Germline CDR1 SGHRS, CDR2 YFSETQ. CDR3 protein: CASSLESSGGLGSNTIYF. CDR3 DNA: TGCGCCAGCAGCTTGGAATCCTCGGGGGGACTAGGATCAAACACCATATATTTT. Based on the CDR3 plus reference TRBV5-1 and TRBJ1-3, the full variable domain is KAGVTQTPRYLIKTRGQQVTLSCSPISGHRSVSWYQQTPGQGLQFLFEYFSETQRNKGNFPGRFSGRQFSNSRSEMNVSTLELGDSALYLCASSLESSGGLGSNTIYFGEGSWLTVV.

The chain uses TRBV6-5 and TRBJ2-3; D uncertain. Trimming shortened V by 10 bases and J by 5 bases, and 16 bases separated the two germline ends. The CDR3 is 13 residues long. Per germline, CDR1 MNHEY and CDR2 SVGAGI. CDR3 DNA sequence: TGTGCCACGCAAGCCCGGCGGCAAGATACGCAGTATTTT. The encoded protein is CATQARRQDTQYF.

This clone appeared a few times. V and J are TRBV9 and TRBJ2-7; possibly TRBD1 for D (6 bases). This CDR3 is built from 14 residues. Trimming stripped 4 bases from V and 0 bases from J, with 11 bases between. Germline V gives CDR1 SGDLS, CDR2 YYNGEE. CDR3 sequence: CASSPHRDSYEQYF. CDR3 in DNA: TGTGCCAGCAGCCCCCACAGGGACTCCTACGAGCAGTACTTC. Based on the CDR3 plus reference TRBV9 and TRBJ2-7, the full variable domain is DSGVTQTPKHLITATGQRVTLRCSPRSGDLSVYWYQQSLDQGLQFLIQYYNGEERAKGNILERFSAQQFPDLHSELNLSSLELGDSALYFCASSPHRDSYEQYFGPGTRLTVT.

The gene calls are TRBV2 and TRBJ1-2, with D possibly TRBD1 on 6 matching bases. V was trimmed by 6 bases and J by 0 bases, leaving 23 bases between them. The CDR3 is 18 residues long. Germline lookup yields CDR1 SNHLY and CDR2 FYNNEI. The CDR3 protein is CASRRDTHIPPSNYGYTF. CDR3 in DNA: TGTGCCAGCAGACGGGACACCCATATCCCCCCATCTAACTATGGCTACACCTTC.

The J gene is TRBJ2-3, the V gene TRBV7-8, with 8 bases that match TRBD2. Trimming took 5 bases from V and 6 from J; bases not matched to a gene: 13. The CDR3 runs to 16 residues. Germline loops: CDR1 SGHVS, CDR2 FQNEAQ. This CDR3 reads CASSVGGGGPGDTQYF. In nucleotides, the CDR3 is TGTGCCAGCAGCGTGGGAGGCGGGGGGCCAGGGGATACGCAGTATTTT.

The V call is TRBV7-6, the J call TRBJ2-7; 10 nucleotides align to TRBD2. V shed 2 bases, J shed 2 bases, and the junction held 0 bases outside the gene matches. CDR3 length equals 14 residues. Per germline, CDR1 SGHVS and CDR2 FNYEAQ. The DNA for the CDR3 is TGTGCCAGCAGCTTAAGCGGGGGGGCCTACGAGCAGTACTTC. Translated, it gives CASSLSGGAYEQYF.

The V and J genes are TRBV13 and TRBJ2-7, with 8 bases identical to TRBD2. This CDR3 is built from 15 residues. Germline CDR1 and CDR2: PRHDT and FYEKMQ (reference sequence). J was trimmed by 10 bases and V by 0 bases; bases with no gene match: 11. The CDR3 sequence: CASSLGPGTSTAQYF. DNA of the CDR3: TGTGCCAGCAGCTTAGGCCCCGGGACTAGTACGGCCCAGTACTTC.

For the CDR3, the DNA is TGTGCCATCAGCCGGACAGGGGATAGCAATCAGCCCCAGCATTTT. It yields the protein CAISRTGDSNQPQHF. This chain connects TRBV10-3 to TRBJ1-5; 9 positions agree with TRBD1. Germline CDR1 is ENHRY and CDR2 is SYGVKD. V shed 6 bases and J 0 bases; nucleotides not matched to a gene: 3. This CDR3 is 15 amino acids long.

This chain uses TRBV11-2 with TRBJ1-3; maybe TRBD1 (6 bases). The V gene lost 1 base and the J gene lost 0 bases, with 13 bases spanning the gap. Germline-derived CDR1 and CDR2 are SGHAT and FQNNGV. The CDR3 sequence is 17 residues long. Here the CDR3 reads CASSLGEGVPSGNTIYF. In DNA, the CDR3 is TGTGCCAGCAGCTTAGGGGAGGGGGTCCCCTCTGGAAACACCATATATTTT.

The CDR3 region is CASSLHLPTGKPAYGYTF. DNA for the CDR3: TGCGCCAGCAGCTTGCATCTGCCAACAGGGAAGCCCGCCTATGGCTACACCTTC. The chain employs TRBV5-1 and TRBJ1-2, with a tentative D call TRBD1 (6 bases). Looked up from germline, CDR1 is SGHRS and CDR2 is YFSETQ. Trimming removed 1 base from V and 4 bases from J, with 23 bases in between. There are 18 residues in the CDR3.

The V gene is TRBV11-2, the J gene TRBJ1-1, with D possibly TRBD1 on 5 matching bases. The germline CDR1 and CDR2 sequences are SGHAT and FQNNGV. Trimming removed 6 bases at V and 4 bases at J, with 12 bases between. This CDR3 spans 13 amino acids. The CDR3 DNA is TGTGCCAGCAGTAGGAGGGGTATCACTGAAGCTTTCTTT. Protein: CASSRRGITEAFF.

The chain recombines TRBV7-9 with TRBJ2-3; TRBD1 might be the D (6 bases). The CDR3 is 15 residues long. Germline assignment: CDR1 SEHNR and CDR2 FQNEAQ (reference sequence). Trimming took 10 bases from V and 5 from J, leaving 22 bases between them. For the CDR3, the DNA is TGTGCCAACACACTACCAATACAGGGCATAGATACGCAGTATTTT. Amino acid sequence: CANTLPIQGIDTQYF.

The J gene is TRBJ2-1, the V gene TRBV4-1, with 11 bases identical to TRBD2. Germline assignment: CDR1 MGHRA and CDR2 YSYEKL. The CDR3 loop spans 19 amino acids. With 1 base clipped from V and 6 bases from J, the junction kept 14 bases outside the gene matches. The DNA of the CDR3 is TGCGCCAGCAGCCAAGGGTGGCTAGCGGGGGGTCGACGGCGCAATGAGCAGTTCTTC. This translates into CASSQGWLAGGRRRNEQFF.

The genes are TRBV4-1 and TRBJ2-1; TRBD2 matches 16 bases. Trimming removed 5 bases from V and 8 bases from J; junction bases left unmatched: 3. The CDR3 extends over 15 amino acids. The germline V gene encodes CDR1 MGHRA and CDR2 YSYEKL. CDR3 coding DNA: TGCGCCAGCAGCGAGGGACTAGCGGGGGGGGATGAGCAGTTCTTC. Protein sequence: CASSEGLAGGDEQFF.

This chain connects TRBV19 to TRBJ1-2, with D unresolved. The CDR3 extends over 18 amino acids. From germline, CDR1 is LNHDA and CDR2 SQIVND (reference sequence). V was trimmed by 3 bases and J by 0 bases, leaving 20 bases between them. The CDR3 region is CASSMPVTGRRTNYGYTF. DNA of the CDR3: TGTGCCAGTAGTATGCCCGTCACCGGGAGGCGAACTAACTATGGCTACACCTTC.

The V and J genes are TRBV7-5 and TRBJ1-4. TRBV7-5 is noted as a pseudogene. The CDR3 is 14 amino acids. DNA of the CDR3: TGTGTCAGAAGCTTACGGAGGGGTTGCGAAAAACTGTTTTTT. Translating it yields CVRSLRRGCEKLFF.

The chain couples TRBV4-1 to TRBJ2-5, with D possibly TRBD1 on 5 matching bases. Trimming removed 0 bases from V and 5 bases from J, with 16 bases in between. The CDR3 loop spans 16 amino acids. Germline assignment: CDR1 MGHRA and CDR2 YSYEKL. CDR3 DNA sequence: TGCGCCAGCAGCCAAGAACTCGGCAGGGCGGTCGAGACCCAGTACTTC. This encodes CASSQELGRAVETQYF.

The chain joins TRBV11-1 to TRBJ2-7; maybe TRBD1 (6 bases). The V end lost 4 bases, the J end lost 5 bases, and 18 bases lay between the germline ends. The V gene's germline CDR1 is SGHAT and CDR2 FQDESV (reference sequence). CDR3 length: 15 residues. For the CDR3, the DNA is TGTGCCAGCAGCTACAACAGGGTTCTTGACCACGAGCAGTACTTC. Residues: CASSYNRVLDHEQYF. The full variable domain, with the rest looked up from reference TRBV11-1 and TRBJ2-7, is EAEVAQSPRYKITEKSQAVAFWCDPISGHATLYWYRQILGQGPELLVQFQDESVVDDSQLPKDRFSAERLKGVDSTLKIQPAELGDSAMYLCASSYNRVLDHEQYFGPGTRLTVT.

This chain uses TRBV5-6 with TRBJ2-7; TRBD2 matches at 11 bases. The CDR3 runs 14 residues. V shed 6 bases and J 0 bases; nucleotides not matched to a gene: 2. The germline gives CDR1 SGHDT, CDR2 YYEEEE. The CDR3 nucleotides read TGTGCCAGCAAACTAGCGGGGGACTCCTACGAGCAGTACTTC. Its protein product is CASKLAGDSYEQYF.

This rearrangement joins TRBV11-2 to TRBJ2-7, with TRBD2 matching over 12 bases. CDR1 is SGHAT, CDR2 FQNNGV, per germline. This CDR3 comprises 16 residues. Trimming cost V 1 base and J 2 bases; bases outside gene matches: 3. CDR3 nucleotides: TGTGCCAGCAGCTTAGGTACTAGCGGGGGGACCTACGAGCAGTACTTC. Translated, it gives CASSLGTSGGTYEQYF.

The J gene is TRBJ2-7, the V gene TRBV27; 9 bases fit TRBD1. The CDR3 has 16 residues. J gave up 2 bases and V 5 bases, and 10 bases lay outside the gene matches. Germline assignment: CDR1 MNHEY and CDR2 SMNVEV (reference sequence). The CDR3 DNA follows: TGTGCCAGCAGTACCATCGCCGGGACAGGGACCTACGAGCAGTACTTC. This codes for CASSTIAGTGTYEQYF.

The genes are TRBV11-3 and TRBJ2-7, with D perhaps TRBD1 (5 bases). Germline CDR1 and CDR2: SGHNT and YENEEA. The V and J ends lost 4 bases and 2 bases respectively, with 12 bases between them. This CDR3 spans 14 amino acids. In nucleotides, the CDR3 is TGTGCCAGCAGCTCACTCGACAGACCCTACGAGCAGTACTTC. Translation: CASSSLDRPYEQYF.